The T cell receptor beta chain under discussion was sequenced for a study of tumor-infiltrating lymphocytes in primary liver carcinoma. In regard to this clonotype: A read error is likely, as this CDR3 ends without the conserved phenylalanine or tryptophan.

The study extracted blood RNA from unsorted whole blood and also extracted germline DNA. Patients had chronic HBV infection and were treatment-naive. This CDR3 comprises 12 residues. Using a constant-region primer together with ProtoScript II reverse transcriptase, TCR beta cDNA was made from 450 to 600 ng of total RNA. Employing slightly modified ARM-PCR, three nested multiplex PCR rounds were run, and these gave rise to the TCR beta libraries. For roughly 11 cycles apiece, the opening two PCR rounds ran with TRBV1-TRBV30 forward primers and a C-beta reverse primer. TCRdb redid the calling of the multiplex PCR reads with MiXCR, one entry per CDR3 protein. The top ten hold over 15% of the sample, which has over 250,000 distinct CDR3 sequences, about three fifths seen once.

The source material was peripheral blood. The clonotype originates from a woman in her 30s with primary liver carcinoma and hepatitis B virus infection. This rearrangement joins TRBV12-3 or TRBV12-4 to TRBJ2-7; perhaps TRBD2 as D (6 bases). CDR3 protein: CVSSDGTGEQYL. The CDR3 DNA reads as TGTGTCAGCAGTGACGGGACTGGCGAGCAGTACCTC.